This T cell receptor beta chain was found in a study of Ad26.COV2.S vaccination and SARS-CoV-2 variants. The overall study: The donor was enrolled in the Ad26.COV2.S arm of the COV1001 trial. Doses of Ad26.COV2.S were injected into muscle once or twice, 56 days apart.

The V segment lost 1 base and the J segment 5 bases; nucleotides outside the gene matches: 14. The CDR3 extends over 17 amino acids. Per the germline V gene, CDR1 is SGHDT and CDR2 is YYEEEE. Study-level points and caveats: The study found similar non-spike TCR breadth in vaccine and placebo recipients.

Indicated treatment: around 19 received Ad26.COV2.S at low or high dose, single or two shots; roughly five received placebo; per-sample allocation not given. Collection of samples fell on day 63 after the first vaccine or placebo injection. This adult donor, from Boston, was 18-55 years old. This table comes from immunoSEQ multiplex PCR, and its TCRdb copy is limited to in-frame clones, with some not included. The profile covers about 350,000 clones, with about 85% appearing a single time and roughly 3.5% taken by the ten largest. Worth noting for this clone: Its antigen remains unidentified.

The starting material was peripheral blood, obtained in a trial of Ad26.COV2.S vaccine versus placebo. This TCR came from a person between 18 and 65 years old who received the Ad26.COV2.S COVID-19 vaccine or a placebo. V is TRBV5-6 and J is TRBJ1-1; the match to TRBD1 covers 7 bases. CDR3 nucleotide sequence: TGTGCCAGCAGCTTGCAGGGAGGGACAGTGGTTAATACTGAAGCTTTCTTT. This gives the protein CASSLQGGTVVNTEAFF.